This note documents a single T cell receptor beta chain sequence. The target antigen is unknown. This CDR3 contains 17 residues. CDR1 LGHDT and CDR2 YNNKEL come from the germline V gene (reference sequence). V dropped 2 bases and J dropped 4; count of bases not matched to a gene: 6. The data stem from a study of CD8 T cells in ankylosing spondylitis. Study-wide points: Within ankylosing spondylitis blood, a TCR beta motif made up of eight highly homologous variants appeared to be characteristic.

TCRdb fed the 5' RACE reads into MiXCR, producing one record per CDR3 protein. The sample yields roughly 440,000 distinct CDR3 sequences, 17% seen once. This TCR derives from a male donor with ankylosing spondylitis. V usage is TRBV3-1 and J usage is TRBJ2-1, with 12 bases fitting TRBD2. Sequencing used blood, either unsorted or a sorted T cell fraction (not recorded which). This chain's CDR3 is CASSQTSGGPRYNEQFF. The CDR3 DNA follows: TGTGCCAGCAGCCAAACTAGCGGGGGGCCCAGATACAATGAGCAGTTCTTC.